The 27 T cell receptor beta chains reported below all come from one sample, sequenced in a study of blood T cell repertoires in COVID-19. Method: immunoSEQ multiplex PCR; TCRdb's copy keeps in-frame clones and lacks some. This table has around 94,000 clones, roughly 92% appearing once. The sequencing input was peripheral blood. These receptor sequences come from a woman aged 45-59 years with COVID-19, enrolled during active disease.

This clone was seen only once. The chain couples TRBV4-3 to TRBJ1-4, with D uncertain. The CDR3 totals 17 residues. In germline, CDR1 is LGHNA, CDR2 YSLEER. The V gene lost 0 bases and the J gene lost 0 bases, with 11 bases spanning the gap. DNA for the CDR3: TGCGCCAGCAGCCAAGATGGGCCGCCGGCAACTAATGAAAAACTGTTTTTT. This translates into CASSQDGPPATNEKLFF.

The V and J genes are TRBV7-2 and TRBJ1-5; D may be TRBD1 (5 bases). V lost 0 bases and J lost 5, with 11 bases in between. Per germline, CDR1 SGHTA and CDR2 FQGNSA. The length of the CDR3 is 15 residues. CDR3 nucleotides: TGTGCCAGCAGCTTAGCCCAGGGTGGGCATCAGCCCCAGCATTTT. Residues: CASSLAQGGHQPQHF.

The chain recombines TRBV15 with TRBJ1-4; no firm D call. Trimming cost V 8 bases and J 0 bases, with 10 bases left between them. This CDR3 has 14 residues. CDR1 LNHNV and CDR2 YYDKDF come from the germline V gene (reference sequence). The DNA of the CDR3 is TGTGCCACCCGTGAGACTGCAACTAATGAAAAACTGTTTTTT. Translation: CATRETATNEKLFF.

The rearrangement joins TRBV27 to TRBJ2-6; 9 bases match TRBD1. V lost 6 bases and J lost 0; bases outside the gene matches: 12. The CDR3 has 19 amino acids. Germline V CDR1 and CDR2: MNHEY, SMNVEV (reference sequence). CDR3 sequence: CASSSTGGPYTSGANVLTF. The CDR3 coding sequence is TGTGCCAGCAGCTCGACAGGGGGGCCATACACCTCTGGGGCCAACGTCCTGACTTTC.

The chain couples TRBV9 to TRBJ1-5; a weak D match, TRBD1 (5 bases). The V end lost 0 bases, the J end lost 4 bases, and 11 bases lay between the germline ends. The length of the CDR3 is 15 residues. The germline V gene encodes CDR1 SGDLS and CDR2 YYNGEE. CDR3 DNA sequence: TGTGCCAGCAGCGTAGAGGCAGGGCTGAATCAGCCCCAGCATTTT. It codes for CASSVEAGLNQPQHF.

The rearrangement links TRBV11-2 to TRBJ2-3; 8 nucleotides line up with TRBD2. CDR3 length equals 15 residues. V lost 1 base to trimming and J lost 3 bases; unmatched junction nucleotides: 3. CDR1 and CDR2 (germline): SGHAT, FQNNGV. The CDR3 DNA is TGTGCCAGCAGCTTAGCGGGGGGGCCGACAGATACGCAGTATTTT. It encodes CASSLAGGPTDTQYF.

The CDR3, as DNA: TGTGCCAGCAGCTTAGCCGGACAGATCTACGAGCAGTACTTC. Translation: CASSLAGQIYEQYF. The chain uses TRBV7-9 and TRBJ2-7, with D possibly matching TRBD1 (6 bases). CDR3 length equals 14 residues. Germline CDR1 reads SEHNR; CDR2 reads FQNEAQ (reference sequence). The V and J ends lost 0 bases and 3 bases respectively, with 9 bases between them.

The chain has TRBV15 and TRBJ2-3, with 12 bases identical to TRBD2. CDR1 and CDR2 (germline): LNHNV, YYDKDF (reference sequence). The ends lost 2 bases at V and 2 bases at J; junction bases unmatched: 5. This CDR3 spans 17 amino acids. The CDR3, as DNA: TGTGCCACCAGCAGAACTAGCGGGGGGAGATACACAGATACGCAGTATTTT. This translates into CATSRTSGGRYTDTQYF.

The chain joins TRBV12-3 or TRBV12-4 to TRBJ1-1; possibly TRBD1 for D (6 bases). V lost 5 bases and J 1 base, leaving 8 bases between the germline ends. The CDR3 sequence is 13 residues long. The CDR3 region has the DNA TGTGCCAGCAGTCGGGACAAGAACACTGAAGCTTTCTTT. This encodes CASSRDKNTEAFF.

The chain recombines TRBV27 with TRBJ1-5, with D perhaps matching TRBD1 (5 bases). Deletions cut 3 bases from V and 3 bases from J, with 12 bases between. CDR3 length equals 15 residues. In germline, CDR1 is MNHEY, CDR2 SMNVEV (reference sequence). CDR3 in DNA: TGTGCCAGCAGTTTCAACCCAGGGTTCAATCAGCCCCAGCATTTT. Its translation: CASSFNPGFNQPQHF.

V and J are TRBV28 and TRBJ1-2, with 7 nucleotides matching TRBD1. Trimming took 5 bases from V and 4 from J; bases not matched to a gene: 4. The CDR3 contains 13 residues. Germline values: CDR1 MDHEN, CDR2 SYDVKM. This CDR3 reads CASSIWTGYGYTF. DNA for the CDR3: TGTGCCAGCAGTATCTGGACAGGCTATGGCTACACCTTC.

The chain links TRBV2 to TRBJ2-7, with D possibly matching TRBD1 (5 bases). The CDR3 runs to 13 residues. V lost 4 bases to trimming and J lost 4 bases, with 11 bases between them. Germline CDR1 reads SNHLY; CDR2 reads FYNNEI. The CDR3 region is CASSGGRTYEQYF. In DNA form, the CDR3 reads TGTGCCAGCAGTGGGGGCAGAACGTACGAGCAGTACTTC. Using reference TRBV2 and TRBJ2-7 for the parts outside the CDR3, the full variable domain is EPEVTQTPSHQVTQMGQEVILRCVPISNHLYFYWYRQILGQKVEFLVSFYNNEISEKSEIFDDQFSVERPDGSNFTLKIRSTKLEDSAMYFCASSGGRTYEQYFGPGTRLTVT.

The DNA of the CDR3 is TGTGCCAGCAGTTACCTACCTCTGGGGGGTCCAGCTTTCTTT. Its protein is CASSYLPLGGPAFF. The chain employs TRBV6-5 and TRBJ1-1, with D perhaps TRBD1 (5 bases). Germline CDR1 is MNHEY and CDR2 is SVGAGI. This CDR3 comprises 14 residues. V was pared by 2 bases and J by 10 bases, with 17 bases between.

The chain uses TRBV12-3 or TRBV12-4 and TRBJ1-3; D uncertain. The V end was cut by 2 bases, the J end by 9 bases, with 5 bases between. The CDR3 totals 11 residues. In DNA, the CDR3 is TGTGCCAGCAGTTTATCGGGCACCATATATTTT. Translated: CASSLSGTIYF.

The chain links TRBV11-2 to TRBJ1-1; D not certain. The CDR3 loop spans 15 amino acids. CDR1 is SGHAT and CDR2 is FQNNGV in the germline V gene. Trimming shortened V by 1 base and J by 7 bases, and 16 bases separated the two germline ends. The CDR3: CASSLGRRYGDEAFF. In nucleotides, the CDR3 is TGTGCCAGCAGCTTAGGGCGGAGGTACGGAGATGAAGCTTTCTTT.

The chain combines TRBV24-1 with TRBJ2-1; D is unresolved. V was clipped by 4 bases and J by 7 bases, with 4 bases between them. Germline loops: CDR1 KGHDR, CDR2 SFDVKD. This CDR3 region has 11 residues. This CDR3 reads CATSERNEQFF. Written as DNA, the CDR3 is TGTGCCACCAGTGAGAGGAATGAGCAGTTCTTC.

The CDR3 region is CASSPHRDTSYEQYF. Written as DNA, the CDR3 is TGTGCCAGCAGCCCTCACCGGGACACTTCCTACGAGCAGTACTTC. The J gene is TRBJ2-7, the V gene TRBV7-9; the D gene is possibly TRBD1 (6 bases). Trimming removed 5 bases from V and 1 base from J, with 15 bases in between. The germline V gene encodes CDR1 SEHNR and CDR2 FQNEAQ (reference sequence). The length of the CDR3 is 15 residues.

The chain is built from TRBV24-1 and TRBJ2-5, with D perhaps TRBD1 (5 bases). Germline assignment: CDR1 KGHDR and CDR2 SFDVKD. The V and J ends lost 2 bases and 0 bases respectively, with 12 bases between them. The CDR3 consists of 16 residues. The CDR3 DNA reads as TGTGCCACCAGTGATTCCCTGGTGACAGACCAAGAGACCCAGTACTTC. Its protein product is CATSDSLVTDQETQYF.

This chain uses TRBV6-7 with TRBJ1-2, with TRBD1 matching 7 bases. TRBV6-7 belongs to the ORF category, with a function that is uncertain. The CDR3 contains 16 residues. V trimming: 1 base; J trimming: 4 bases; junction bases outside the gene matches: 9. The CDR3 DNA is TGTGCCAGCAGTTACTATCGAAGGGGACAGCTCTATGGCTACACCTTC. It translates to CASSYYRRGQLYGYTF.

The chain carries TRBV12-3 or TRBV12-4 and TRBJ2-5; maybe TRBD2 (7 bases). V was pared by 8 bases and J by 9 bases, with 19 bases between. This CDR3 comprises 13 residues. DNA of the CDR3: TGTGCCAGCGGAAACGGGGGGCCCCGGGCCCAGTACTTC. This translates into CASGNGGPRAQYF.

This clone was detected once. J is TRBJ1-1 and V is TRBV7-9, with D hard to call. Per germline, CDR1 SEHNR and CDR2 FQNEAQ (reference sequence). Trimming left V 5 bases short and J 1 base short, with 14 bases between. The CDR3 covers 15 residues. CDR3 sequence: CASSPPGRGNTEAFF. CDR3 bases: TGTGCCAGCAGCCCCCCGGGTCGAGGGAACACTGAAGCTTTCTTT.

This chain joins TRBV28 and TRBJ1-2, with D possibly TRBD1 on 6 matching bases. The V end was cut by 6 bases, the J end by 5 bases, with 13 bases between. This CDR3 region has 13 residues. From germline, CDR1 is MDHEN and CDR2 SYDVKM. CDR3 sequence (DNA): TGTGCCAGCAGAATGGACAGTCCTTATGGCTACACCTTC. The encoded protein is CASRMDSPYGYTF.

V gene TRBV7-3 combines with J gene TRBJ2-3; no clear D gene. The CDR3 loop spans 14 amino acids. Trimming left V 1 base short and J 1 base short, with 6 bases between. CDR1 and CDR2 from the germline V gene are SGHTA and FQGTGA. The CDR3 nucleotides read TGTGCCAGCAGCTTAAATGCGGGCACAGATACGCAGTATTTT. This gives the protein CASSLNAGTDTQYF.

The chain carries TRBV7-2 and TRBJ1-1; D might be TRBD1 (5 bases). The CDR3 covers 13 residues. From germline, CDR1 is SGHTA and CDR2 FQGNSA. V dropped 1 base and J dropped 7 bases, with 10 bases sitting between them. The CDR3 protein is CASSLGGRGEAFF. The DNA of the CDR3 is TGTGCCAGCAGCTTAGGGGGAAGGGGTGAAGCTTTCTTT.

The chain couples TRBV20-1 to TRBJ2-5, with D tentatively TRBD2 (6 bases). CDR1 is DFQATT, CDR2 SNEGSKA, per germline (reference sequence). The length of the CDR3 is 14 residues. The ends were cut back, 3 bases at V and 1 base at J, with 12 bases in the middle. The CDR3, as DNA: TGCAGTGCTAGTAGGGCTAGCGTCCAAGAGACCCAGTACTTC. Protein sequence: CSASRASVQETQYF.

This clone was detected only a few times. The chain links TRBV5-5 to TRBJ1-4; 9 bases are shared with TRBD1. Germline CDR1 reads SGHKS; CDR2 reads YYEKEE (reference sequence). The ends lost 4 bases at V and 8 bases at J; junction bases unmatched: 9. This CDR3 spans 15 amino acids. The CDR3 DNA reads TGTGCCAGCAGCCCGGGCTGGACAGGGGACGAAAAACTGTTTTTT. This translates into CASSPGWTGDEKLFF.

The chain links TRBV28 to TRBJ1-5, with D tentatively TRBD1 (5 bases). CDR3 length: 15 amino acids. Trimming removed 2 bases at V and 4 bases at J, with 12 bases between. Germline values: CDR1 MDHEN, CDR2 SYDVKM. The CDR3 sequence is CASSLRGFGNQPQHF. The DNA of the CDR3 is TGTGCCAGCAGTTTAAGGGGTTTTGGGAATCAGCCCCAGCATTTT.